The 23 T cell receptor beta chains below were found in one sample sequenced in a study of blood T cells in healthy people across ages. Combining a sample-barcoded 5' primer with a J-beta primer mix, a second PCR ran for about 6 to 12 cycles. TCRdb independently ran MiXCR on the 5' RACE reads; one entry per CDR3 protein. The sample lists 650,000 to 950,000 distinct CDR3 sequences, approximately 44% occurring once. The sequenced sample consisted of blood. The receptor source for this set is a man in his 60s in good health.

This clonotype has only a few counts. The gene calls are TRBV12-3 or TRBV12-4 and TRBJ2-1; 7 bases agree with TRBD2. There are 13 residues in the CDR3. After removal of 5 bases from V and 5 bases from J, the junction contained 3 bases not matched to a gene. The CDR3 region has the DNA TGTGCCAGCAGTGATGGGGGGGACAATGAGCAGTTCTTC. Its translation: CASSDGGDNEQFF.

V usage is TRBV6-1 and J usage is TRBJ1-6, with a tentative D call TRBD1 (6 bases). Trimming removed 7 bases at V and 7 bases at J, with 17 bases between. The CDR3 consists of 15 residues. Germline values: CDR1 MNHNS, CDR2 SASEGT. The CDR3 protein is CASTRDTLPNSPLHF. CDR3 DNA sequence: TGTGCCAGCACCCGGGACACCCTTCCGAATTCACCCCTCCACTTT.

This chain uses TRBV18 with TRBJ2-7; tentative D call: TRBD2 (6 bases). Trimming stripped 3 bases from V and 9 bases from J, with 15 bases between. The CDR3 is made up of 13 amino acids. The germline V gene encodes CDR1 KGHSH and CDR2 LQKENI. In DNA, the CDR3 is TGTGCCAGCTCACCTCCGGGAGTCACGGGGCAGTACTTC. This encodes CASSPPGVTGQYF.

The chain employs TRBV5-1 and TRBJ2-4, with 7 bases lining up with TRBD1. The J call is uncertain, as TRBJ2-7 better fits the DNA end. Germline V lookup: CDR1 SGHRS, CDR2 YFSETQ. This CDR3 has 18 residues. CDR3 sequence: CASSWGTREGASLSEQYF. In nucleotides, the CDR3 is TGCGCCAGCAGCTGGGGCACACGCGAGGGGGCCTCATTGAGCGAGCAGTACTTC.

This chain uses TRBV7-9 with TRBJ2-2; D gene unclear. In germline, CDR1 is SEHNR, CDR2 FQNEAQ (reference sequence). V was trimmed by 3 bases and J by 0 bases, leaving 8 bases between them. The CDR3 spans 15 residues. This CDR3 is CASSLKNTNTGELFF. CDR3 nucleotides: TGTGCCAGCAGCTTGAAAAACACGAACACCGGGGAGCTGTTTTTT. Full variable domain (outside the CDR3, taken from reference TRBV7-9 and TRBJ2-2): DTGVSQNPRHKITKRGQNVTFRCDPISEHNRLYWYRQTLGQGPEFLTYFQNEAQLEKSRLLSDRFSAERPKGSFSTLEIQRTEQGDSAMYLCASSLKNTNTGELFFGEGSRLTVL.

The V call is TRBV20-1, the J call TRBJ2-1; 9 nucleotides line up with TRBD2. This CDR3 has 15 residues. The V gene's germline CDR1 is DFQATT and CDR2 SNEGSKA (reference sequence). V lost 6 bases and J lost 10; bases outside the gene matches: 16. The CDR3 region is CSAYLTAGGYYEQFF. CDR3 in DNA: TGCAGTGCCTACTTAACAGCGGGGGGTTACTACGAGCAGTTCTTC.

This clonotype was found a few times. This may arise from a read error, as a much more abundant clone is one base away. The rearrangement uses TRBV7-9 and TRBJ2-1; D is possibly TRBD1 (5 bases). Germline CDR1 is SEHNR and CDR2 is FQNEAQ (reference sequence). The CDR3 runs 15 residues. Trimming pared 7 bases from V and 2 bases from J, leaving 15 bases between. The CDR3, as DNA: TGTGCCAGCAACACGCAGGGTGGCCCCTACAATGAGCAGTTCTTC. Encoded protein: CASNTQGGPYNEQFF.

The chain uses TRBV24-1 and TRBJ1-2; a weak D match, TRBD1 (6 bases). Trimming cost V 1 base and J 5 bases, with 13 bases left between them. The length of the CDR3 is 15 residues. Per germline, CDR1 KGHDR and CDR2 SFDVKD. The CDR3 reads CATSDFPGGVYGYTF. The DNA for the CDR3 is TGTGCCACCAGTGATTTTCCGGGGGGCGTGTATGGCTACACCTTC.

DNA for the CDR3: TGTGCCAGCAGTGAAATGGGGTATGGCTACACCTTC. The encoded protein is CASSEMGYGYTF. The chain uses TRBV6-1 and TRBJ1-2; D unresolved. The CDR3 contains 12 residues. V was trimmed by 2 bases and J by 5 bases, leaving 6 bases between them. Per the germline V gene, CDR1 is MNHNS and CDR2 is SASEGT.

The chain uses TRBV20-1 and TRBJ2-1; 7 bases fit TRBD1. CDR1 is DFQATT, CDR2 SNEGSKA, per germline (reference sequence). There are 13 residues in the CDR3. Trimming removed 3 bases from V and 4 bases from J; junction bases left unmatched: 3. CDR3 nucleotides: TGCAGTGCTAGGGGACAGATTTACAATGAGCAGTTCTTC. It specifies CSARGQIYNEQFF.

The CDR3 sequence: CSARDQGRGVNAFF. The CDR3 DNA is TGCAGTGCTAGAGATCAAGGGAGGGGGGTGAACGCGTTTTTT. The J gene is TRBJ1-4, the V gene TRBV20-1; maybe TRBD1 (6 bases). CDR1 is DFQATT and CDR2 is SNEGSKA in the germline V gene (reference sequence). The CDR3 runs 14 residues. The V end was cut by 0 bases, the J end by 16 bases, with 21 bases between.

The gene calls are TRBV12-3 or TRBV12-4 and TRBJ2-4; D may be TRBD1 (6 bases). The DNA end favors TRBJ2-7, so the J call may be wrong. The CDR3 has 14 amino acids. The CDR3 sequence is CASSLLTGSYEQYF. The CDR3 DNA follows: TGTGCCAGCAGCCTCCTGACAGGCTCCTACGAGCAGTACTTC.

This clonotype appeared once. Since a much larger clone is just one base distant, this may be a read error. The V call is TRBV4-3, the J call TRBJ2-1; the D gene is possibly TRBD2 (5 bases). The closer fit of TRBJ2-7 to the DNA end suggests the J call may be wrong. Germline CDR1 and CDR2: LGHNA and YSLEER. The CDR3 spans 15 residues. This CDR3 reads CASSLSADSYNEQYF. DNA for the CDR3: TGCGCCAGCAGCCTGTCGGCGGACTCCTACAATGAGCAGTACTTC.

This clonotype was recorded a few times. This chain uses TRBV14 with TRBJ2-7; 8 bases map to TRBD2. Losses at the gene ends were 0 bases for V and 10 bases for J; bases not matched to a gene: 11. CDR1 is SGHDN, CDR2 FVKESK, per germline. This CDR3 is 15 amino acids long. This chain's CDR3 is CASSQESGGRIAQYF. Written as DNA, the CDR3 is TGTGCCAGCAGCCAAGAGAGCGGGGGACGAATTGCCCAGTACTTC. The full variable domain, in which reference TRBV14 and TRBJ2-7 provide the parts outside the CDR3, is EAGVTQFPSHSVIEKGQTVTLRCDPISGHDNLYWYRRVMGKEIKFLLHFVKESKQDESGMPNNRFLAERTGGTYSTLKVQPAELEDSGVYFCASSQESGGRIAQYFGPGTRLTVT.

CDR3 residues: CASSPLWRGQSNEQFF. The CDR3 DNA follows: TGTGCCAGCAGCCCCTTATGGAGGGGGCAGAGCAATGAGCAGTTCTTC. This chain uses TRBV3-1 with TRBJ2-1; TRBD1 might be the D (7 bases). This CDR3 region has 16 residues. Trimming took 4 bases from V and 6 from J, leaving 19 bases between them. In germline, CDR1 is LGHDT, CDR2 YNNKEL (reference sequence).

This chain links TRBV14 with TRBJ1-1; D not resolved. Looked up from germline, CDR1 is SGHDN and CDR2 is FVKESK. The CDR3 contains 13 residues. Trimming left V 4 bases short and J 4 bases short, with 10 bases between. DNA for the CDR3: TGTGCCAGCAGCCCCATGCAGAGCACTGAAGCTTTCTTT. It codes for CASSPMQSTEAFF.

This clonotype was detected only a few times. J is TRBJ2-7 and V is TRBV5-6, with 12 bases identical to TRBD1. The CDR3 loop spans 16 amino acids. Germline V gene lookup returns CDR1 SGHDT and CDR2 YYEEEE. V trimming: 1 base; J trimming: 4 bases; junction bases outside the gene matches: 6. The CDR3 DNA reads TGTGCCAGCAGCTTGAAAGGGACAGGGGGCGAATACGAGCAGTACTTC. This encodes CASSLKGTGGEYEQYF.

The chain links TRBV4-1 to TRBJ1-2, with D perhaps matching TRBD1 (5 bases). V dropped 4 bases and J dropped 0 bases, with 21 bases sitting between them. The CDR3 is 18 residues long. The germline CDR1 and CDR2 sequences are MGHRA and YSYEKL. In DNA form, the CDR3 reads TGCGCCAGCAGCCCACCGGGACTCGGGGATAGAGCTAACTATGGCTACACCTTC. This codes for CASSPPGLGDRANYGYTF.

J is TRBJ2-7 and V is TRBV27; 16 bases agree with TRBD2. This CDR3 has 19 residues. Germline CDR1 is MNHEY and CDR2 is SMNVEV (reference sequence). The ends lost 3 bases at V and 0 bases at J; junction bases unmatched: 8. This CDR3 is CASSFSGLAGGPHSYEQYF. The CDR3 nucleotides read TGTGCCAGCAGTTTTTCGGGACTAGCGGGAGGGCCGCACTCCTACGAGCAGTACTTC.

The chain employs TRBV12-3 or TRBV12-4 and TRBJ2-1; D is unclear. The CDR3 consists of 13 residues. V was pared by 3 bases and J by 13 bases, with 16 bases between. CDR3: CASSFRRSETQFF. The CDR3 DNA sequence: TGTGCCAGCAGTTTTCGGCGTTCGGAGACCCAGTTCTTC.

Regarding this clonotype: Since the CDR3 does not end with the conserved phenylalanine or tryptophan, this likely comes from a read error. The DNA of the CDR3 is TGTGCCAGCAGTTCGGGACAGGGGGCAGGGCGCAGATCCTACAATGAGCAGTTCGTC. Protein product: CASSSGQGAGRRSYNEQFV. The chain links TRBV6-5 to TRBJ2-1, with 12 positions matching TRBD1. The CDR3 has 19 residues. Germline lookup yields CDR1 MNHEY and CDR2 SVGAGI. V lost 4 bases, J lost 1 base, and 11 bases stayed unmatched.

This clonotype was seen a few times. The CDR3 here is CASSASQGGPTDTQYF. The CDR3 region has the DNA TGTGCCAGCAGCGCCTCCCAGGGGGGACCGACAGATACGCAGTATTTT. V and J are TRBV9 and TRBJ2-3; D is possibly TRBD1 (7 bases). CDR1 is SGDLS, CDR2 YYNGEE, per germline. Trimming took off 3 bases at V and 3 bases at J, with 17 bases between the two ends. The CDR3 is 16 amino acids.

This clonotype was found a few times. The V gene is TRBV4-3, the J gene TRBJ1-4; 7 nucleotides align to TRBD1. Germline V gives CDR1 LGHNA, CDR2 YSLEER. V lost 1 base to trimming and J lost 8 bases; unmatched junction nucleotides: 7. The CDR3 covers 15 residues. The CDR3 spells CASSQARQGEEKLFF. CDR3 bases: TGCGCCAGCAGCCAAGCCCGACAGGGAGAGGAAAAACTGTTTTTT.